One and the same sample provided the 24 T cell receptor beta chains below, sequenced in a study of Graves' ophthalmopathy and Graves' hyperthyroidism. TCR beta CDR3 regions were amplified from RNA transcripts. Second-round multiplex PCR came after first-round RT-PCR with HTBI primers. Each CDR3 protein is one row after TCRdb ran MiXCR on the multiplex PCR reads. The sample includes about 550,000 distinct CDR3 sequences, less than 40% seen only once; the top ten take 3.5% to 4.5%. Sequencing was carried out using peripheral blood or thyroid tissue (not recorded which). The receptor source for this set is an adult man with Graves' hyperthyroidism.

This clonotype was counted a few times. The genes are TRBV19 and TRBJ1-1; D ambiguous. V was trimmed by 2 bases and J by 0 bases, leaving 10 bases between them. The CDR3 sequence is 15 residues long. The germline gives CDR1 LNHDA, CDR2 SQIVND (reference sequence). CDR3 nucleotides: TGTGCCAGTAGTATATTAGCCGCCTTGAACACTGAAGCTTTCTTT. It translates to CASSILAALNTEAFF.

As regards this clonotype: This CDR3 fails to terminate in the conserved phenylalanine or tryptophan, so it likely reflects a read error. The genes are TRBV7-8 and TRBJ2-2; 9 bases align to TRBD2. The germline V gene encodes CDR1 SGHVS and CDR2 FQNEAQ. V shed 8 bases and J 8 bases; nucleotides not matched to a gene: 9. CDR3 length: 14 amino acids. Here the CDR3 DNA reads TGTGCCAGCTCTGCGGCGGGAGGGCCGGGGGAGCTGTTTCTT. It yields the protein CASSAAGGPGELFL.

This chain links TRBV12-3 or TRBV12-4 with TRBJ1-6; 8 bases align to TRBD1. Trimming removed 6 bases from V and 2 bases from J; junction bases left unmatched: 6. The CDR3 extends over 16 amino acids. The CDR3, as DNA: TGTGCCAGCAGCCGGACAGGGATGCCCTATAATTCACCCCTCCACTTT. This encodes CASSRTGMPYNSPLHF.

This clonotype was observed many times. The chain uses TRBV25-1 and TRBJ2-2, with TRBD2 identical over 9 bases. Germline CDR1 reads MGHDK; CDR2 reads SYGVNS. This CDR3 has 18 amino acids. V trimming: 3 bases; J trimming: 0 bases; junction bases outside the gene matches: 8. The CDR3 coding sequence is TGTGCCAGCAGTGACCTGACTAGCGGAGACGCGAACACCGGGGAGCTGTTTTTT. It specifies CASSDLTSGDANTGELFF. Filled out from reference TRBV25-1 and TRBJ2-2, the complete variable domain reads EADIYQTPRYLVIGTGKKITLECSQTMGHDKMYWYQQDPGMELHLIHYSYGVNSTEKGDLSSESTVSRIRTEHFPLTLESARPSHTSQYLCASSDLTSGDANTGELFFGEGSRLTVL.

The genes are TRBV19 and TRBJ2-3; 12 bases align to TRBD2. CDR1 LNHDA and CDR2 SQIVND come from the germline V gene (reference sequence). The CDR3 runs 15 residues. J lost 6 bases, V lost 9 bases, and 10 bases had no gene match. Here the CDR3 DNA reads TGTGCCAGCACCTTAACTAGCGGGAGGCGGGATACGCAGTATTTT. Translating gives CASTLTSGRRDTQYF.

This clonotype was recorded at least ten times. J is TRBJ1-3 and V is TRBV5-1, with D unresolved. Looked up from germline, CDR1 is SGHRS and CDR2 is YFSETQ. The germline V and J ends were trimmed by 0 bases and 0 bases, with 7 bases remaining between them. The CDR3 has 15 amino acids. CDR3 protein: CASSLGSASGNTIYF. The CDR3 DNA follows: TGCGCCAGCAGCTTGGGATCCGCCTCTGGAAACACCATATATTTT.

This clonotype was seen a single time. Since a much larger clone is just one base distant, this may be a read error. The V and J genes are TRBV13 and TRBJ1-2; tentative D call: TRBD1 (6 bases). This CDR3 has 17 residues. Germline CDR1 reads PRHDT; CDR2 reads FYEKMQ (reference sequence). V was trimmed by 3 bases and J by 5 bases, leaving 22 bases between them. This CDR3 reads CASSFAPEGDKSYGYTF. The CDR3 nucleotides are TGTGCCAGCAGCTTTGCCCCGGAGGGGGACAAGTCATATGGCTACACCTTC.

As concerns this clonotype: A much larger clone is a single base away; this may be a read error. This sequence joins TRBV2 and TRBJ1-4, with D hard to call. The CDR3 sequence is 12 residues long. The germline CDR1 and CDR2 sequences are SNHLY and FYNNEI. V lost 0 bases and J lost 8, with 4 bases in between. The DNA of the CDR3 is TGTGCCAGCAGTGAAGCGGGAGAAAAACTGTTTTTT. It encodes CASSEAGEKLFF.

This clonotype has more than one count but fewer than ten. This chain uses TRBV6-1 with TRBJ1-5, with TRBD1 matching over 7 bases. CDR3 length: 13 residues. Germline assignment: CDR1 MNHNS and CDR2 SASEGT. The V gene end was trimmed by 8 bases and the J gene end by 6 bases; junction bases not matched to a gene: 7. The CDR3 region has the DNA TGTGCCAGCTTGGGACAGAGGAGTCAGCCCCAGCATTTT. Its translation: CASLGQRSQPQHF.

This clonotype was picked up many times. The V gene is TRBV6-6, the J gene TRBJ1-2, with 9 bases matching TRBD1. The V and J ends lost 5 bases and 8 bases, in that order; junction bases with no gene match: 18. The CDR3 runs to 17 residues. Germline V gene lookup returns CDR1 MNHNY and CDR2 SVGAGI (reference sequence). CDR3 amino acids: CASSRIVFRDREQGYTF. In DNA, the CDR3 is TGTGCCAGCAGTCGGATCGTATTCCGGGACAGGGAACAAGGCTACACCTTC.

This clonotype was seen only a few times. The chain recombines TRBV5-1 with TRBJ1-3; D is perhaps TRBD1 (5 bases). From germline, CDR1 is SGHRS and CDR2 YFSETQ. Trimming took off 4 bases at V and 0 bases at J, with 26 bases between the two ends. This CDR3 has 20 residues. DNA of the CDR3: TGCGCCAGCAGCACAGGAACTCTTTCTCCGGGACGGAACTCTGGAAACACCATATATTTT. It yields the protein CASSTGTLSPGRNSGNTIYF.

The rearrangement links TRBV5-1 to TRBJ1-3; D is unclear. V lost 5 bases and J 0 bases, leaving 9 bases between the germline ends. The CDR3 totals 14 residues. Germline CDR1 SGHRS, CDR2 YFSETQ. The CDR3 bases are TGCGCCAGCAGAGACGGGAGCTCTGGAAACACCATATATTTT. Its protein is CASRDGSSGNTIYF. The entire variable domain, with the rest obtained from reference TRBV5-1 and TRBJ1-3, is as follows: KAGVTQTPRYLIKTRGQQVTLSCSPISGHRSVSWYQQTPGQGLQFLFEYFSETQRNKGNFPGRFSGRQFSNSRSEMNVSTLELGDSALYLCASRDGSSGNTIYFGEGSWLTVV.

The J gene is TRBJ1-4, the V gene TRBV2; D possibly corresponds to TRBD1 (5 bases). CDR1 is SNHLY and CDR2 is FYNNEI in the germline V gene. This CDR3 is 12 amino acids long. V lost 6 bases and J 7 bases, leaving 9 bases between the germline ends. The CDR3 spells CASSWDGEKLFF. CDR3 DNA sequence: TGTGCCAGCAGCTGGGACGGTGAAAAACTGTTTTTT. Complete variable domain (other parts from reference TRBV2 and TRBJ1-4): EPEVTQTPSHQVTQMGQEVILRCVPISNHLYFYWYRQILGQKVEFLVSFYNNEISEKSEIFDDQFSVERPDGSNFTLKIRSTKLEDSAMYFCASSWDGEKLFFGSGTQLSVL.

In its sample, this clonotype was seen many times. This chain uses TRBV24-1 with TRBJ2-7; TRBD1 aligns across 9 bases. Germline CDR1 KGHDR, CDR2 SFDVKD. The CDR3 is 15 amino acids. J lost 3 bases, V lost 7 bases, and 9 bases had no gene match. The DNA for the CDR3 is TGTGCCACCAGCCCCACCGGGACAGGGTACTACGAGCAGTACTTC. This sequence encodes CATSPTGTGYYEQYF.

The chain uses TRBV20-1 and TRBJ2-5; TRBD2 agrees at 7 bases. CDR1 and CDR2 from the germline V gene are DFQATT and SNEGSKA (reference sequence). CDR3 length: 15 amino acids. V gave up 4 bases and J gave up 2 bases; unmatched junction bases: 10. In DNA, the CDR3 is TGCAGTGCTACCCGTTCCTCTAGCGGACAAGAGACCCAGTACTTC. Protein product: CSATRSSSGQETQYF.

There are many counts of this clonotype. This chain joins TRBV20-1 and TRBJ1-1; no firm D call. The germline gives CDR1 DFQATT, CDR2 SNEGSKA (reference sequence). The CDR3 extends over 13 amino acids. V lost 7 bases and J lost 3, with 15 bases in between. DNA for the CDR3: TGCAGTGTTAGGAGGGAACCCCACACTGAAGCTTTCTTT. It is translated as CSVRREPHTEAFF.

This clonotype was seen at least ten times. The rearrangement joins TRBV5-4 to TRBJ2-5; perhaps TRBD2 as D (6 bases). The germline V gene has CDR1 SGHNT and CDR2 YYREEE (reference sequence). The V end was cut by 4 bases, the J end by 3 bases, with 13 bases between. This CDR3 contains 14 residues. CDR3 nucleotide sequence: TGTGCCAGCAGCGGGAGCGGGCCGGAAGAGACCCAGTACTTC. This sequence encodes CASSGSGPEETQYF. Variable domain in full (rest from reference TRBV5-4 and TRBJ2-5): ETGVTQSPTHLIKTRGQQVTLRCSSQSGHNTVSWYQQALGQGPQFIFQYYREEENGRGNFPPRFSGLQFPNYSSELNVNALELDDSALYLCASSGSGPEETQYFGPGTRLLVL.

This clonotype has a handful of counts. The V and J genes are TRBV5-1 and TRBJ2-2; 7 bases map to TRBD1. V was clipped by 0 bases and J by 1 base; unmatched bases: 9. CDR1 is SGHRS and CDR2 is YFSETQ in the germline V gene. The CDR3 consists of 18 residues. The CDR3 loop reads CASSLGKFRQGNTGELFF. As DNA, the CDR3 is TGCGCCAGCAGCTTGGGGAAGTTCCGACAGGGGAACACCGGGGAGCTGTTTTTT.

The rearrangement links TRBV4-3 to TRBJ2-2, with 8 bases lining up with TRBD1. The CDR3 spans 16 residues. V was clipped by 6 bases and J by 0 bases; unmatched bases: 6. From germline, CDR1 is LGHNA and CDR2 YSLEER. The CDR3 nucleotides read TGCGCCAGCAGTCCTGGACAGGGCCCGAACACCGGGGAGCTGTTTTTT. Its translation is CASSPGQGPNTGELFF.

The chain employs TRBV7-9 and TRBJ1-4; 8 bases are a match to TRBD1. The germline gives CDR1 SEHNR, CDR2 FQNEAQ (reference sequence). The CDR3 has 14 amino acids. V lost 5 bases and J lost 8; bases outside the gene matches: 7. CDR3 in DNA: TGTGCCAGCAGCCGTGACAGGGGCCACGAAAAACTGTTTTTT. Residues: CASSRDRGHEKLFF.

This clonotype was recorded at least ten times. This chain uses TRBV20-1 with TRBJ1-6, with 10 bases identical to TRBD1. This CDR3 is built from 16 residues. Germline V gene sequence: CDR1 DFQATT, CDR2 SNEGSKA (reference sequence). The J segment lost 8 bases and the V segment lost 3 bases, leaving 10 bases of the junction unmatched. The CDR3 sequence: CSARASRQGADSPLHF. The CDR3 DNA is TGCAGTGCTAGGGCTAGTCGACAGGGGGCGGATTCACCCCTCCACTTT.

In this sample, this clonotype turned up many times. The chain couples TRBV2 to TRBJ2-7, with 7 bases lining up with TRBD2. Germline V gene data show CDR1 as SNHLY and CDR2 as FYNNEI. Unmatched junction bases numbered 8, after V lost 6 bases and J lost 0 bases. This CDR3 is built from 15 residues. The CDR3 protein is CASSKILAASYEQYF. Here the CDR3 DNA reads TGTGCCAGCAGCAAAATTCTAGCGGCCTCCTACGAGCAGTACTTC. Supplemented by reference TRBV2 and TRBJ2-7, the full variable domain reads EPEVTQTPSHQVTQMGQEVILRCVPISNHLYFYWYRQILGQKVEFLVSFYNNEISEKSEIFDDQFSVERPDGSNFTLKIRSTKLEDSAMYFCASSKILAASYEQYFGPGTRLTVT.

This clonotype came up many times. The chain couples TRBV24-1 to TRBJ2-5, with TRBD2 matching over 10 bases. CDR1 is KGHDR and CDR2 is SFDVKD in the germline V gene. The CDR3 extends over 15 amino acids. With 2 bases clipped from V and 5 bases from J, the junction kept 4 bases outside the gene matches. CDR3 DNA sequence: TGTGCCACCAGTGATTCTAGCGGGAGTACCGAGACCCAGTACTTC. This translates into CATSDSSGSTETQYF.

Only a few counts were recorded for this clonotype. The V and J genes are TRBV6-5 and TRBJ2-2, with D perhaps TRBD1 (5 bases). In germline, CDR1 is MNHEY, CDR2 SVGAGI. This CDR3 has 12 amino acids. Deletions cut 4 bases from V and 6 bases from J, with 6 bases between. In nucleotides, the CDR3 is TGTGCCAGCAGTTCAGGGTCCGGGGAGCTGTTTTTT. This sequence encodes CASSSGSGELFF.